This T cell receptor beta chain was sequenced during a study of neurological immune-mediated disorders. The CDR3 totals 14 residues. CDR1 is SEHNR and CDR2 is FQNEAQ in the germline V gene (reference sequence). The germline V and J ends were trimmed by 3 bases and 0 bases, with 9 bases remaining between them. Study results and caveats: It was the repertoires of 18 of 34 multiple sclerosis patients that phylogenetic grouping placed in one related-CDR3 cluster, which is a possible signature.

A single record per CDR3 protein comes from TCRdb applying MiXCR to the 5' RACE reads. This table has about 65,000 distinct CDR3 sequences, 3.5% to 4.5% appearing once. Notes on this clonotype: Its antigen is not identified.

Sequenced: PBMCs. This clonotype originated in a middle-aged man with multiple sclerosis. The chain uses TRBV7-9 and TRBJ2-7, with D possibly being TRBD1 (6 bases). DNA for the CDR3: TGTGCCAGCAGCTTCGGACAGAGCTCCTACGAGCAGTACGTC. It specifies CASSFGQSSYEQYV.